Presented here are 27 T cell receptor beta chains from one specimen sequenced in a study of cytomegalovirus exposure and HLA in healthy donors. The PCR employed 60 Vbeta primers together with 13 Jbeta primers. Sequencing used immunoSEQ multiplex PCR; TCRdb keeps in-frame clones, though not all of them. Here the sample table reports 100,000 to 150,000 clones. Sequences were obtained from PBMCs. The receptors were sampled from a man aged 18 to 35 in good health and CMV-seronegative.

This sequence joins TRBV5-1 and TRBJ2-1; 9 bases are a match to TRBD1. This CDR3 comprises 16 residues. CDR1 is SGHRS and CDR2 is YFSETQ in the germline V gene. Trimming removed 0 bases from V and 6 bases from J; junction bases left unmatched: 7. CDR3 DNA: TGCGCCAGCAGCTTGGCTCCGGACAGGGGAACCAATGAGCAGTTCTTC. It codes for CASSLAPDRGTNEQFF.

V and J are TRBV5-8 and TRBJ1-2; D possibly corresponds to TRBD1 (5 bases). Per the germline V gene, CDR1 is SGHTS and CDR2 is YDEGEE. The CDR3 extends over 14 amino acids. V lost 2 bases and J lost 6, with 14 bases in between. The CDR3 region is CASSFFRGLDGYTF. In DNA form, the CDR3 reads TGTGCCAGCAGCTTCTTTCGGGGACTAGATGGCTACACCTTC.

The rearrangement joins TRBV28 to TRBJ2-7, with 7 bases lining up with TRBD1. Germline values: CDR1 MDHEN, CDR2 SYDVKM. The CDR3 totals 14 residues. With 7 bases clipped from V and 3 bases from J, the junction kept 9 bases outside the gene matches. Here the CDR3 DNA reads TGTGCCAGCATGGGGGACAGCTTCAGCTACGAGCAGTACTTC. This sequence encodes CASMGDSFSYEQYF.

This sequence joins TRBV25-1 and TRBJ1-2, with 10 positions matching TRBD1. V shed 4 bases and J 5 bases; nucleotides not matched to a gene: 10. Germline V gene data show CDR1 as MGHDK and CDR2 as SYGVNS. The CDR3 covers 16 residues. CDR3 DNA sequence: TGTGCCAGCAGTGGACTACAACCGGGACAGGGGTATGGCTACACCTTC. It is translated as CASSGLQPGQGYGYTF.

The rearrangement uses TRBV6-4 and TRBJ2-3; D might be TRBD1 (6 bases). V was shortened by 0 bases and J by 0 bases, with 10 bases between the two germline ends. CDR1 MRHNA and CDR2 SNTAGT come from the germline V gene. The CDR3 is made up of 16 amino acids. The CDR3 loop reads CASSDSIGTSTDTQYF. The CDR3 coding sequence is TGTGCCAGCAGTGACTCGATCGGGACAAGCACAGATACGCAGTATTTT.

The J gene is TRBJ2-1, the V gene TRBV4-3; perhaps TRBD2 as D (5 bases). V was shortened by 2 bases and J by 3 bases, with 8 bases between the two germline ends. CDR3 length: 14 residues. Germline-derived CDR1 and CDR2 are LGHNA and YSLEER. The chain's CDR3 is CASSQIRDYNEQFF. The CDR3 DNA reads TGCGCCAGCAGCCAAATCCGGGACTACAATGAGCAGTTCTTC.

V and J are TRBV7-8 and TRBJ1-4; D gene uncertain. Per the germline V gene, CDR1 is SGHVS and CDR2 is FQNEAQ. The V and J ends lost 1 base and 4 bases respectively, with 7 bases between them. The CDR3 runs to 14 residues. DNA for the CDR3: TGTGCCAGCAGCTTAGACAGCCTTAATGAAAAACTGTTTTTT. As protein: CASSLDSLNEKLFF.

V is TRBV18 and J is TRBJ1-1; D is uncertain. Trimming removed 2 bases at V and 3 bases at J, with 7 bases between. From germline, CDR1 is KGHSH and CDR2 LQKENI. The CDR3 totals 13 residues. Written as DNA, the CDR3 is TGTGCCAGCTCACCAACGCAGTACACTGAAGCTTTCTTT. Translating it yields CASSPTQYTEAFF.

The chain recombines TRBV5-1 with TRBJ2-2; 7 positions agree with TRBD1. The J segment lost 6 bases and the V segment lost 4 bases, leaving 9 bases of the junction unmatched. The CDR3 runs 15 residues. Germline values: CDR1 SGHRS, CDR2 YFSETQ. CDR3: CASSLQRQGSGELFF. In DNA, the CDR3 is TGCGCCAGCAGCCTACAACGACAGGGATCCGGGGAGCTGTTTTTT.

For this clone: Within the sample, other DNA sequences also encode this same CDR3. The chain has TRBV2 and TRBJ2-7; D gene unclear. Trimming took 3 bases from V and 3 from J, leaving 3 bases between them. This CDR3 contains 11 residues. Looked up from germline, CDR1 is SNHLY and CDR2 is FYNNEI. The CDR3 nucleotides read TGTGCCAGCAGTGAGCGCTACGAGCAGTACTTC. This sequence encodes CASSERYEQYF.

The gene calls are TRBV4-3 and TRBJ1-2, with D possibly being TRBD1 (6 bases). V gave up 4 bases and J gave up 1 base, with 19 bases separating them. The CDR3 covers 17 residues. Germline values: CDR1 LGHNA, CDR2 YSLEER. CDR3 loop: CASSRRPNRVSNYGYTF. The CDR3, as DNA: TGCGCCAGCAGCCGAAGACCTAACAGGGTGAGTAACTATGGCTACACCTTC.

The V gene is TRBV7-2, the J gene TRBJ2-7; 8 bases map to TRBD2. The germline V gene encodes CDR1 SGHTA and CDR2 FQGNSA. CDR3 size: 14 residues. With 2 bases clipped from V and 5 bases from J, the junction kept 5 bases outside the gene matches. In DNA form, the CDR3 reads TGTGCCAGCAGCTTATCGGGAGGGATCCACGAGCAGTACTTC. Residues: CASSLSGGIHEQYF.

The chain is built from TRBV6-5 and TRBJ1-1; 10 nucleotides line up with TRBD1. Germline V CDR1 and CDR2: MNHEY, SVGAGI. Germline trimming cut 5 bases from V and 5 bases from J; bases unmatched to any gene: 5. This CDR3 comprises 14 residues. CDR3 in amino acids: CASSDRGRGTEAFF. Here the CDR3 DNA reads TGTGCCAGCAGTGACAGGGGGCGCGGGACTGAAGCTTTCTTT.

V and J are TRBV4-1 and TRBJ1-1, with a possible D match to TRBD1 (5 bases). The V gene's germline CDR1 is MGHRA and CDR2 YSYEKL. CDR3 length: 15 residues. V lost 0 bases and J 0 bases, leaving 8 bases between the germline ends. CDR3 region: CASSQERQLNTEAFF. The CDR3 DNA is TGCGCCAGCAGCCAAGAAAGACAGCTGAACACTGAAGCTTTCTTT.

The rearrangement joins TRBV10-3 to TRBJ1-1, with D tentatively TRBD1 (5 bases). The CDR3 runs 13 residues. Germline V gene sequence: CDR1 ENHRY, CDR2 SYGVKD. Trimming left V 3 bases short and J 6 bases short, with 11 bases between. Here the CDR3 DNA reads TGTGCCATCAGTGATACTGGGGACTCTGAAGCTTTCTTT. Protein sequence: CAISDTGDSEAFF.

The J gene is TRBJ1-6, the V gene TRBV27; TRBD1 agrees at 7 bases. CDR1 is MNHEY, CDR2 SMNVEV, per germline (reference sequence). The CDR3 is 13 residues long. J was trimmed by 7 bases and V by 7 bases; bases with no gene match: 4. CDR3 nucleotide sequence: TGTGCCAGCACGGGACAGATCAATTCACCCCTCCACTTT. Amino acid sequence: CASTGQINSPLHF.

For the CDR3, the DNA is TGTGCCAGTAGTGGAGAGCCCATCAATCAGCCCCAGCATTTT. Amino acid sequence: CASSGEPINQPQHF. The chain combines TRBV19 with TRBJ1-5; D remains unclear. Germline V lookup: CDR1 LNHDA, CDR2 SQIVND (reference sequence). V gave up 5 bases and J gave up 3 bases, with 11 bases separating them. There are 14 residues in the CDR3.

V and J are TRBV28 and TRBJ1-3; 8 bases map to TRBD1. The CDR3 totals 19 residues. The germline V gene encodes CDR1 MDHEN and CDR2 SYDVKM. Trimming removed 6 bases from V and 4 bases from J; junction bases left unmatched: 20. The CDR3 nucleotides are TGTGCCAGCAGATCCAGGGGGCCTCAAAATTACGGTCCCGGAAACACCATATATTTT. Its translation: CASRSRGPQNYGPGNTIYF. The full variable domain, its missing parts supplied by reference TRBV28 and TRBJ1-3, is DVKVTQSSRYLVKRTGEKVFLECVQDMDHENMFWYRQDPGLGLRLIYFSYDVKMKEKGDIPEGYSVSREKKERFSLILESASTNQTSMYLCASRSRGPQNYGPGNTIYFGEGSWLTVV.

The rearrangement links TRBV2 to TRBJ2-5; a possible D gene is TRBD2 (5 bases). This CDR3 region has 14 residues. Germline assignment: CDR1 SNHLY and CDR2 FYNNEI. Trimming removed 3 bases from V and 4 bases from J, with 12 bases in between. The CDR3 sequence: CASSDSREIETQYF. As DNA, the CDR3 is TGTGCCAGCAGTGACTCGAGGGAAATAGAGACCCAGTACTTC.

The rearrangement links TRBV4-1 to TRBJ1-1; no reliable D call. This CDR3 has 18 residues. CDR1 is MGHRA and CDR2 is YSYEKL in the germline V gene. Trimming took 0 bases from V and 1 from J, leaving 18 bases between them. Here the CDR3 reads CASSQDRWQGWANTEAFF. DNA of the CDR3: TGCGCCAGCAGCCAAGATCGCTGGCAAGGATGGGCGAACACTGAAGCTTTCTTT.

The V call is TRBV11-3, the J call TRBJ2-7; D is unresolved. With 4 bases removed from V and 3 bases from J, the gap between germline ends came to 10 bases. The germline V gene has CDR1 SGHNT and CDR2 YENEEA. The CDR3 length is 13 residues. The CDR3 spells CASSSASGYEQYF. The CDR3 region has the DNA TGTGCCAGCAGCTCCGCGTCCGGCTACGAGCAGTACTTC.

The chain employs TRBV5-4 and TRBJ2-1; TRBD2 might be the D (6 bases). Germline V lookup: CDR1 SGHNT, CDR2 YYREEE (reference sequence). Trimming removed 4 bases from V and 2 bases from J, with 13 bases in between. The CDR3 runs to 15 residues. This CDR3 is CASSPLAAPYNEQFF. The CDR3 DNA sequence: TGTGCCAGCAGCCCGTTAGCGGCCCCCTACAATGAGCAGTTCTTC. The full variable domain, its missing parts supplied by reference TRBV5-4 and TRBJ2-1, is ETGVTQSPTHLIKTRGQQVTLRCSSQSGHNTVSWYQQALGQGPQFIFQYYREEENGRGNFPPRFSGLQFPNYSSELNVNALELDDSALYLCASSPLAAPYNEQFFGPGTRLTVL.

This chain joins TRBV14 and TRBJ2-4, with TRBD1 as a possible D gene (6 bases). The germline gives CDR1 SGHDN, CDR2 FVKESK. The CDR3 runs to 16 residues. Trimming stripped 1 base from V and 3 bases from J, with 13 bases between. This CDR3 reads CASSQVQGSGKNIQYF. As DNA, the CDR3 is TGTGCCAGCAGCCAAGTACAGGGATCGGGCAAAAACATTCAGTACTTC.

The V call is TRBV19, the J call TRBJ1-5; possible D gene TRBD1, 6 bases. The germline V and J ends were trimmed by 6 bases and 2 bases, with 17 bases remaining between them. CDR1 and CDR2 (germline): LNHDA, SQIVND (reference sequence). The CDR3 covers 16 residues. CDR3 in DNA: TGTGCCAGTAGCAAGGGCGGGGGGGGCTGCAATCAGCCCCAGCATTTT. Protein: CASSKGGGGCNQPQHF.

This chain links TRBV27 with TRBJ1-5, with D hard to call. The CDR3 runs to 16 residues. V was clipped by 3 bases and J by 2 bases, with 14 bases between them. Germline assignment: CDR1 MNHEY and CDR2 SMNVEV (reference sequence). The CDR3 region is CASSFRGGRGNQPQHF. DNA for the CDR3: TGTGCCAGCAGTTTTCGAGGAGGGCGAGGCAATCAGCCCCAGCATTTT.

This chain links TRBV7-2 with TRBJ1-6; D unclear. Germline CDR1 is SGHTA and CDR2 is FQGNSA. The CDR3 runs 15 residues. V was trimmed by 3 bases and J by 8 bases, leaving 14 bases between them. CDR3 amino acids: CASSFTILRDSPLHF. In DNA, the CDR3 is TGTGCCAGCAGCTTTACTATACTGCGGGATTCACCCCTCCACTTT.

The J gene is TRBJ2-5, the V gene TRBV6-5; 8 bases line up with TRBD2. Germline V gene data show CDR1 as MNHEY and CDR2 as SVGAGI. The CDR3 consists of 13 residues. With V trimmed by 7 bases and J by 4 bases, 5 bases remained unmatched. The CDR3 sequence: CASTGGPRETQYF. As DNA, the CDR3 is TGTGCCAGCACGGGAGGGCCTAGAGAGACCCAGTACTTC.